The T cell receptor (beta chain) under discussion was sequenced for a study of Graves' ophthalmopathy and Graves' hyperthyroidism. The study amplified TCR beta CDR3 regions using RNA transcripts. The first-round RT-PCR employed HTBI primers together with the Qiagen OneStep RT-PCR kit. A multiplex PCR was then performed as the second round. TCRdb called the multiplex PCR reads again in MiXCR, with one record for every CDR3 protein. The table shows 260,000 or so distinct CDR3 sequences, with about 47% occurring only once. This CDR3 contains 15 residues. CDR1 SNHLY and CDR2 FYNNEI come from the germline V gene. Trimming took off 2 bases at V and 5 bases at J, with 15 bases between the two ends. This clonotype was seen more than once but under ten times.

This chain uses TRBV2 with TRBJ1-2; possible D gene TRBD1, 6 bases. The sample was peripheral blood. The source of this sequence is an adult man with Graves' ophthalmopathy. Here the CDR3 reads CASSESVTGWYGYTF. The CDR3 nucleotides read TGTGCCAGCAGTGAATCCGTCACAGGGTGGTATGGCTACACCTTC.